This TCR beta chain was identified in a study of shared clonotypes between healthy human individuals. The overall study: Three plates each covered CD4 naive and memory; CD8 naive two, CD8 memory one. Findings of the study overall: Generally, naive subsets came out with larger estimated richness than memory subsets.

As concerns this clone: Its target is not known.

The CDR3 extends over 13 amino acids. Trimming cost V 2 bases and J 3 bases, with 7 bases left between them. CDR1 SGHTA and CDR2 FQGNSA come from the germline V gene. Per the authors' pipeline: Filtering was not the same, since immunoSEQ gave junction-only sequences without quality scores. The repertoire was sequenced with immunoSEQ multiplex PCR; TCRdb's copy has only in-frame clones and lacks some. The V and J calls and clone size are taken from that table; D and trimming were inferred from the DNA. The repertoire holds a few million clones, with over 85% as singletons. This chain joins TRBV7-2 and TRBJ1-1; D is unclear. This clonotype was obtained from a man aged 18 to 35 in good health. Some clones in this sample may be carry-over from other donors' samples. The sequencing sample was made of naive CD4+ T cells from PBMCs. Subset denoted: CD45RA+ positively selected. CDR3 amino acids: CASSLFPDTEAFF. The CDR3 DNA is TGTGCCAGCAGCTTATTTCCCGACACTGAAGCTTTCTTT.